A single sample gave rise to the 28 T cell receptor beta chains below, sequenced in a study of T cell changes during pregnancy in multiple sclerosis. The assay was immunoSEQ multiplex PCR, and TCRdb's table has in-frame clones only and misses some. The sample holds around 50,000 clones; over 90% are singletons and the top ten take roughly 0.6%. Specimen: CD4+ T cells from peripheral blood mononuclear cells, collected after pregnancy. These receptors all stem from a female donor in good health, enrolled as a control in a pregnancy study.

The rearrangement joins TRBV11-3 to TRBJ1-1; TRBD1 matches 8 bases. V lost 5 bases and J lost 4; bases outside the gene matches: 6. Germline CDR1 and CDR2: SGHNT and YENEEA. The CDR3 is 14 residues long. DNA for the CDR3: TGTGCCAGCAGCCCGCAGGGGGCTGGCACTGAAGCTTTCTTT. It codes for CASSPQGAGTEAFF.

The V call is TRBV6-1, the J call TRBJ2-2; TRBD1 might be the D (6 bases). Germline assignment: CDR1 MNHNS and CDR2 SASEGT. The ends were cut back, 8 bases at V and 1 base at J, with 8 bases in the middle. The CDR3 is 13 residues long. DNA for the CDR3: TGTGCCAGCCAGGGGTTGAACACCGGGGAGCTGTTTTTT. Its protein product is CASQGLNTGELFF.

The genes are TRBV5-1 and TRBJ2-3; no clear D gene. The CDR3 spans 11 residues. Germline V gene sequence: CDR1 SGHRS, CDR2 YFSETQ. Trimming removed 4 bases at V and 2 bases at J, with 2 bases between. Written as DNA, the CDR3 is TGCGCCAGCAGCCTCACAGATACGCAGTATTTT. It encodes CASSLTDTQYF.

V usage is TRBV2 and J usage is TRBJ2-7; TRBD2 might be the D (6 bases). V lost 5 bases and J 0 bases, leaving 20 bases between the germline ends. The CDR3 sequence is 17 residues long. The germline gives CDR1 SNHLY, CDR2 FYNNEI. The CDR3 DNA is TGTGCCAGCAGTTTCCGTTCTAGACTAGGAGCCTCCTACGAGCAGTACTTC. This sequence encodes CASSFRSRLGASYEQYF.

The chain carries TRBV5-6 and TRBJ1-4; 8 bases agree with TRBD1. CDR3 length equals 13 residues. Trimming at V came to 5 bases and at J to 7 bases, leaving 4 bases not matched to a gene. The V gene's germline CDR1 is SGHDT and CDR2 YYEEEE. CDR3 nucleotide sequence: TGTGCCAGCAGGACAGGGGTGGGTGAAAAACTGTTTTTT. Encoded protein: CASRTGVGEKLFF.

The V gene is TRBV6-7, the J gene TRBJ1-1; TRBD1 aligns across 9 bases. TRBV6-7 is an ORF for which the function is uncertain. This CDR3 has 19 amino acids. Trimming at V came to 0 bases and at J to 0 bases, leaving 11 bases not matched to a gene. The CDR3 protein is CASSYSPRDRAGMNTEAFF. The CDR3 DNA follows: TGTGCCAGCAGTTACTCGCCCCGGGACAGGGCGGGGATGAACACTGAAGCTTTCTTT.

This sequence joins TRBV7-8 and TRBJ2-1, with 7 bases aligning to TRBD2. Looked up from germline, CDR1 is SGHVS and CDR2 is FQNEAQ. The CDR3 is made up of 15 amino acids. J gave up 2 bases and V 1 base, and 2 bases lay outside the gene matches. The CDR3 spells CASSLVGGTYNEQFF. The CDR3 DNA reads TGTGCCAGCAGCTTAGTGGGAGGGACCTACAATGAGCAGTTCTTC.

This rearrangement joins TRBV30 to TRBJ1-2, with D possibly TRBD1 on 5 matching bases. The CDR3 loop spans 12 amino acids. The V gene's germline CDR1 is GTSNPN and CDR2 SVGIG (reference sequence). Trimming left V 2 bases short and J 8 bases short, with 12 bases between. CDR3 loop: CAWSRQSVGYTF. The DNA for the CDR3 is TGTGCCTGGAGTAGACAGTCGGTAGGCTACACCTTC. The entire variable domain, with the rest obtained from reference TRBV30 and TRBJ1-2, is as follows: SQTIHQWPATLVQPVGSPLSLECTVEGTSNPNLYWYRQAAGRGLQLLFYSVGIGQISSEVPQNLSASRPQDRQFILSSKKLLLSDSGFYLCAWSRQSVGYTFGSGTRLTVV.

The chain has TRBV5-1 and TRBJ1-4; D is unresolved. The CDR3 loop spans 15 amino acids. Trimming shortened V by 0 bases and J by 3 bases, and 9 bases separated the two germline ends. Germline assignment: CDR1 SGHRS and CDR2 YFSETQ. The chain's CDR3 is CASSLEGGPNEKLFF. The CDR3 DNA sequence: TGCGCCAGCAGCTTGGAAGGTGGGCCTAATGAAAAACTGTTTTTT. Variable domain in full (rest from reference TRBV5-1 and TRBJ1-4): KAGVTQTPRYLIKTRGQQVTLSCSPISGHRSVSWYQQTPGQGLQFLFEYFSETQRNKGNFPGRFSGRQFSNSRSEMNVSTLELGDSALYLCASSLEGGPNEKLFFGSGTQLSVL.

The chain couples TRBV30 to TRBJ2-7, with TRBD2 as a possible D gene (5 bases). CDR1 is GTSNPN and CDR2 is SVGIG in the germline V gene (reference sequence). Deletions cut 7 bases from V and 0 bases from J, with 13 bases between. This CDR3 has 13 residues. The CDR3 DNA follows: TGTGCCTCATCCGGACTGAACTCCTACGAGCAGTACTTC. It is translated as CASSGLNSYEQYF.

The chain has TRBV28 and TRBJ1-1; D perhaps matches TRBD1 (6 bases). CDR3 length: 14 residues. The V end lost 5 bases, the J end lost 11 bases, and 21 bases lay between the germline ends. Looked up from germline, CDR1 is MDHEN and CDR2 is SYDVKM. DNA for the CDR3: TGTGCCAGCAGTCCTGGGACATATAGGAAGGCGGCTTTCTTT. This sequence encodes CASSPGTYRKAAFF.

V and J are TRBV5-1 and TRBJ2-1; the D is unclear. CDR1 and CDR2 (germline): SGHRS, YFSETQ. V was pared by 0 bases and J by 8 bases, with 6 bases between. This CDR3 contains 12 residues. CDR3 DNA: TGCGCCAGCAGCTTGGGTCGGGATGAGCAGTTCTTC. It encodes CASSLGRDEQFF.

V gene TRBV6-1 combines with J gene TRBJ2-3, with D perhaps matching TRBD2 (5 bases). CDR1 is MNHNS, CDR2 SASEGT, per germline. V lost 10 bases and J lost 6, with 11 bases in between. The CDR3 covers 11 residues. CDR3 protein: CATRSGDTQYF. The CDR3, as DNA: TGTGCCACCCGCTCGGGGGATACGCAGTATTTT.

The rearrangement uses TRBV7-8 and TRBJ2-1; the match to TRBD2 covers 8 bases. Trimming cost V 5 bases and J 10 bases; bases outside gene matches: 10. The CDR3 runs to 14 residues. The V gene's germline CDR1 is SGHVS and CDR2 FQNEAQ. The CDR3 DNA reads as TGTGCCAGCAGCCCCCCCGGGACTAGAAGGGAGCAGTTCTTC. It codes for CASSPPGTRREQFF.

The chain is built from TRBV7-8 and TRBJ2-1, with TRBD2 matching over 7 bases. Per germline, CDR1 SGHVS and CDR2 FQNEAQ. There are 17 residues in the CDR3. The V gene end was trimmed by 2 bases and the J gene end by 7 bases; junction bases not matched to a gene: 14. The CDR3 region is CASSLLQRTSYGNEQFF. The DNA of the CDR3 is TGTGCCAGCAGCTTATTACAAAGGACTAGTTATGGGAATGAGCAGTTCTTC.

The chain links TRBV27 to TRBJ1-1; perhaps TRBD1 as D (5 bases). The germline gives CDR1 MNHEY, CDR2 SMNVEV (reference sequence). V lost 5 bases and J lost 1, with 11 bases in between. The CDR3 has 14 amino acids. In nucleotides, the CDR3 is TGTGCCAGCAGTGTACAGGTTAGGAACACTGAAGCTTTCTTT. Translating gives CASSVQVRNTEAFF.

This rearrangement joins TRBV28 to TRBJ2-7; D perhaps matches TRBD1 (5 bases). This CDR3 contains 14 residues. Germline V gene sequence: CDR1 MDHEN, CDR2 SYDVKM. Trimming took 2 bases from V and 5 from J, leaving 13 bases between them. CDR3 in amino acids: CASSLDWTRHEQYF. The CDR3 DNA sequence: TGTGCCAGCAGTTTAGATTGGACACGGCACGAGCAGTACTTC.

This chain joins TRBV5-1 and TRBJ2-5; 14 bases fit TRBD2. Germline V lookup: CDR1 SGHRS, CDR2 YFSETQ. This CDR3 has 18 residues. After removal of 3 bases from V and 5 bases from J, the junction contained 12 bases not matched to a gene. The CDR3 DNA is TGCGCCAGCAGCTACGGGACTAGCGGGAGTTTCTTCCAGGAGACCCAGTACTTC. It yields the protein CASSYGTSGSFFQETQYF.

There are a few counts of this clone. The chain links TRBV28 to TRBJ2-7; D remains unclear. Trimming left V 2 bases short and J 10 bases short, with 12 bases between. The CDR3 totals 12 residues. Germline values: CDR1 MDHEN, CDR2 SYDVKM. CDR3 residues: CASSLRRHGQYF. The CDR3 nucleotides are TGTGCCAGCAGTTTACGCCGACACGGCCAGTACTTC.

This chain links TRBV20-1 with TRBJ2-3; unclear D gene. V lost 1 base and J lost 8, with 7 bases in between. The germline V gene encodes CDR1 DFQATT and CDR2 SNEGSKA (reference sequence). The CDR3 consists of 11 residues. The DNA of the CDR3 is TGCAGTGCTAGAGTGCCAGGTACGCAGTATTTT. The encoded protein is CSARVPGTQYF.

The V gene is TRBV15, the J gene TRBJ2-3; 15 nucleotides line up with TRBD2. V lost 2 bases, J lost 6 bases, and 6 bases stayed unmatched. The CDR3 is 17 residues long. Germline V gene lookup returns CDR1 LNHNV and CDR2 YYDKDF (reference sequence). The DNA for the CDR3 is TGTGCCACCAGCAGACCTGGACTAGCGGGAGGGGCGGATACGCAGTATTTT. It encodes CATSRPGLAGGADTQYF.

The gene calls are TRBV14 and TRBJ2-7; a possible D gene is TRBD2 (5 bases). Germline CDR1 is SGHDN and CDR2 is FVKESK. V shed 3 bases and J shed 0 bases, with 18 bases lying between them. This CDR3 contains 17 residues. The CDR3 region has the DNA TGTGCCAGCAGCCACCTCAAATATGGACGGGGCTCCTACGAGCAGTACTTC. Amino acid sequence: CASSHLKYGRGSYEQYF. The full variable domain, with the rest looked up from reference TRBV14 and TRBJ2-7, is EAGVTQFPSHSVIEKGQTVTLRCDPISGHDNLYWYRRVMGKEIKFLLHFVKESKQDESGMPNNRFLAERTGGTYSTLKVQPAELEDSGVYFCASSHLKYGRGSYEQYFGPGTRLTVT.

The V call is TRBV11-1, the J call TRBJ2-1, with 13 bases aligning to TRBD2. The germline gives CDR1 SGHAT, CDR2 FQDESV (reference sequence). This CDR3 has 17 residues. Germline trimming cut 3 bases from V and 5 bases from J; bases unmatched to any gene: 7. The CDR3 region has the DNA TGTGCCAGCAGCTTCTTAACCGGGACTAGCGGGAACAATGAGCAGTTCTTC. It yields the protein CASSFLTGTSGNNEQFF.

The chain employs TRBV5-6 and TRBJ1-2, with TRBD1 matching 7 bases. Trimming at V came to 1 base and at J to 2 bases, leaving 8 bases not matched to a gene. The germline gives CDR1 SGHDT, CDR2 YYEEEE. There are 16 residues in the CDR3. Here the CDR3 reads CASSLYTGAGNYGYTF. Here the CDR3 DNA reads TGTGCCAGCAGCTTGTATACAGGGGCGGGAAACTATGGCTACACCTTC.

The chain employs TRBV6-1 and TRBJ2-6; TRBD1 aligns across 9 bases. CDR3 size: 12 residues. The germline gives CDR1 MNHNS, CDR2 SASEGT. The junction had 9 bases not matched to a gene; V was cut back by 5 bases and J by 19 bases. The CDR3 nucleotides read TGTGCCAGCAGTCCAGGGACAGGGCGAAACACTTTC. Its protein is CASSPGTGRNTF.

V gene TRBV19 combines with J gene TRBJ2-3, with D possibly matching TRBD2 (5 bases). CDR3 length: 14 amino acids. V lost 3 bases to trimming and J lost 4 bases, with 11 bases between them. Germline CDR1 and CDR2: LNHDA and SQIVND (reference sequence). CDR3 in DNA: TGTGCCAGTAGTATGGAGCGGCGCCCAGATACGCAGTATTTT. This encodes CASSMERRPDTQYF.

The chain combines TRBV7-2 with TRBJ2-5; the D gene is possibly TRBD2 (5 bases). The CDR3 is made up of 13 amino acids. From germline, CDR1 is SGHTA and CDR2 FQGNSA. The germline V and J ends were trimmed by 4 bases and 0 bases, with 6 bases remaining between them. For the CDR3, the DNA is TGTGCCAGCAGCTCGACTAACCAAGAGACCCAGTACTTC. Its protein is CASSSTNQETQYF.

J is TRBJ2-1 and V is TRBV19; a possible D gene is TRBD2 (5 bases). This CDR3 has 11 amino acids. CDR1 and CDR2 (germline): LNHDA, SQIVND (reference sequence). The ends were cut back, 5 bases at V and 14 bases at J, with 13 bases in the middle. CDR3 in amino acids: CASSSGLPKFF. CDR3 bases: TGTGCCAGTAGTTCAGGACTCCCAAAGTTCTTC.